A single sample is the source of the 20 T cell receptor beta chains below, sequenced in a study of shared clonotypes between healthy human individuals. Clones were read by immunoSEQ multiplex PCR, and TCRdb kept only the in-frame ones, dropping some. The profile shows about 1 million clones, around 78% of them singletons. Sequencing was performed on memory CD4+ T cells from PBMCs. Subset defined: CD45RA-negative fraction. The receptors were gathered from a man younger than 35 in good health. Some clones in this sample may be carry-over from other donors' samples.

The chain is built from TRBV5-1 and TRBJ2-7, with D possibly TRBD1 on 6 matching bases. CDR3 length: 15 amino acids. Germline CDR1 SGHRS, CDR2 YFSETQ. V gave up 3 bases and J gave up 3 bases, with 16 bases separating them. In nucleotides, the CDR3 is TGCGCCAGCAGCTCCGAACAGGGAGCAGACTACGAGCAGTACTTC. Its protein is CASSSEQGADYEQYF.

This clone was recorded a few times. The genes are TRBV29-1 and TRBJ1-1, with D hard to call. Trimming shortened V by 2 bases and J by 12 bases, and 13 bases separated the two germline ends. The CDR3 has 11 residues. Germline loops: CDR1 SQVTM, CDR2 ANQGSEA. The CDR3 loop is CSVEPRLGTFF. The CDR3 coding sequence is TGCAGCGTTGAACCCAGACTGGGGACTTTCTTT.

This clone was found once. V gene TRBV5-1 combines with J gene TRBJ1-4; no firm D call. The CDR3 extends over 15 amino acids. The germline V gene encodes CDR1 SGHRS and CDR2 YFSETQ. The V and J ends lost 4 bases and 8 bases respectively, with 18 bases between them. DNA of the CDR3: TGCGCCAGCAGCCCGGGGTGGGGTAGGAACGAAAAACTGTTTTTT. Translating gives CASSPGWGRNEKLFF.

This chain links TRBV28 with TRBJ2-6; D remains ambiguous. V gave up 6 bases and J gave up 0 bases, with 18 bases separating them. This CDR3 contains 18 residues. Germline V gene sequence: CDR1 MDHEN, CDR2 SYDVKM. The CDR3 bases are TGTGCCAGCAGACCATTGAAGGGTTCCCCCTCTGGGGCCAACGTCCTGACTTTC. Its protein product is CASRPLKGSPSGANVLTF.

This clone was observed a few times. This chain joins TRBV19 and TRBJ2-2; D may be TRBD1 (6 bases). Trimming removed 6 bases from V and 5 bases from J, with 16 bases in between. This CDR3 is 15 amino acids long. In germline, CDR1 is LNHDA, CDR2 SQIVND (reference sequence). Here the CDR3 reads CASRPQGTGTGELFF. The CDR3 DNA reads TGTGCCAGTAGACCTCAGGGGACGGGAACCGGGGAGCTGTTTTTT.

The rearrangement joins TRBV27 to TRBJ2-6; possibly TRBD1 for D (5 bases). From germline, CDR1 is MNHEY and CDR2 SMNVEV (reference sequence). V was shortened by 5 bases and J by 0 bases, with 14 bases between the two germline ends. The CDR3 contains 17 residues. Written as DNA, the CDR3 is TGTGCCAGCAGTCCCACACAGGTATCCTCTGGGGCCAACGTCCTGACTTTC. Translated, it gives CASSPTQVSSGANVLTF.

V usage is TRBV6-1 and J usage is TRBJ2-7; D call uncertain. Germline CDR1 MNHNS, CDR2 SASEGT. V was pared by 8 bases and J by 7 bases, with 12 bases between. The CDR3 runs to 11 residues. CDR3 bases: TGTGCCAGCGCCGATCTAGGGGAGCAGTACTTC. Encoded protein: CASADLGEQYF.

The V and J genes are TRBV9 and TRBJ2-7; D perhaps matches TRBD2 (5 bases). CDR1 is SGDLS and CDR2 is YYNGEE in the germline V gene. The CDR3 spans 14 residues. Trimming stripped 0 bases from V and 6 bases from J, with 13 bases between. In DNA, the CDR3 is TGTGCCAGCAGCGTAGACGGGATGTTTCTCGAGCAGTACTTC. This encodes CASSVDGMFLEQYF.

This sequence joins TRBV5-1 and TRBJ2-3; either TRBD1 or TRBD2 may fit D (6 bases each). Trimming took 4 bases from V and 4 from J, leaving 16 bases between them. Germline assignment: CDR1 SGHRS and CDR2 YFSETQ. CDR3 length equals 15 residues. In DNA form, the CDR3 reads TGCGCCAGCAGCGAGATCTCGGGGGCCGCAGATACGCAGTATTTT. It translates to CASSEISGAADTQYF.

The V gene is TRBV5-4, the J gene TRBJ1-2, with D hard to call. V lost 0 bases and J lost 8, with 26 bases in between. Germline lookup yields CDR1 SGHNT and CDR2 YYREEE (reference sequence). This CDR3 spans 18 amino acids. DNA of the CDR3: TGTGCCAGCAGCTTGGGCGGGTCCACTCGGGATTTGAGGGTCGGCTACACCTTC. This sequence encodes CASSLGGSTRDLRVGYTF.

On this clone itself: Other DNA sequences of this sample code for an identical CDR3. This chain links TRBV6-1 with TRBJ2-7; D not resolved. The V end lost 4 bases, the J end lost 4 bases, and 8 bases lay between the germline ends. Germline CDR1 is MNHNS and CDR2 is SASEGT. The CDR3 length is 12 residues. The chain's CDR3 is CASSGTRYEQYF. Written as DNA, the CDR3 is TGTGCCAGCAGTGGAACCAGGTACGAGCAGTACTTC.

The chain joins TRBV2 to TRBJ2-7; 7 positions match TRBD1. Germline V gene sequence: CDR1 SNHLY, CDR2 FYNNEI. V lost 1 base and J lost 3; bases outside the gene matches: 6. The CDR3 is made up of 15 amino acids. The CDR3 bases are TGTGCCAGCAGTGAAGTTGGGACAGCAGGCTACGAGCAGTACTTC. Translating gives CASSEVGTAGYEQYF.

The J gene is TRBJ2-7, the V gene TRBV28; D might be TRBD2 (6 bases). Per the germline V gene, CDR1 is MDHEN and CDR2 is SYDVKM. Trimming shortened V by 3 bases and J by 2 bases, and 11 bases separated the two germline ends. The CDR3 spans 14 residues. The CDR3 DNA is TGTGCCAGCAGTTTCGGGAGTGGGGCCTACGAGCAGTACTTC. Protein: CASSFGSGAYEQYF. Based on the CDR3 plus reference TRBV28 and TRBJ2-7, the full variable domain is DVKVTQSSRYLVKRTGEKVFLECVQDMDHENMFWYRQDPGLGLRLIYFSYDVKMKEKGDIPEGYSVSREKKERFSLILESASTNQTSMYLCASSFGSGAYEQYFGPGTRLTVT.

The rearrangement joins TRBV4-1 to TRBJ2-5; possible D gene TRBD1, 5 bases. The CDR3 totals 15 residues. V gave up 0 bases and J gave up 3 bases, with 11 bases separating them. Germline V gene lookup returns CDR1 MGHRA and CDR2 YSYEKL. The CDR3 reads CASSQEQSREETQYF. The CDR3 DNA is TGCGCCAGCAGCCAAGAACAGTCCAGGGAAGAGACCCAGTACTTC.

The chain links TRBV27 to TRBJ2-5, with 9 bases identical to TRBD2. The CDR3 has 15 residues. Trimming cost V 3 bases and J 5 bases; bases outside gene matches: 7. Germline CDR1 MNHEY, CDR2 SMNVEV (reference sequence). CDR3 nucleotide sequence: TGTGCCAGCAGTTTGGTAGCGGGAGAGGTCGAGACCCAGTACTTC. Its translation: CASSLVAGEVETQYF.

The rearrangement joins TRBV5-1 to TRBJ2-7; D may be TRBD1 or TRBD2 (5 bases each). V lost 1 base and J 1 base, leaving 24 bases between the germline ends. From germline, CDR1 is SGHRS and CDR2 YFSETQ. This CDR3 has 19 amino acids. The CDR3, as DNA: TGCGCCAGCAGCTTGAGACCGGCCGGGGACGGTACAAATTCCTACGAGCAGTACTTC. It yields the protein CASSLRPAGDGTNSYEQYF.

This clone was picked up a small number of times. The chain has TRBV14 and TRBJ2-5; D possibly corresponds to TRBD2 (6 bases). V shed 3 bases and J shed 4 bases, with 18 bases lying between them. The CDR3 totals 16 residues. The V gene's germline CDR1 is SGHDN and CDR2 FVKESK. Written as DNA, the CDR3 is TGTGCCAGCAGCCACCCTGGCGGGATGTCTGGAGAGACCCAGTACTTC. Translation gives CASSHPGGMSGETQYF.

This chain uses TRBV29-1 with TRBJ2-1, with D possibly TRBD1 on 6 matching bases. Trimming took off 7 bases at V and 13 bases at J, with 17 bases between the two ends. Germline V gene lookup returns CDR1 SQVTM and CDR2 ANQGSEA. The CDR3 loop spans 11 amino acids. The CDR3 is CSARTAGNQFF. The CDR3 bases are TGCAGCGCCCGGACAGCTGGAAATCAGTTCTTC.

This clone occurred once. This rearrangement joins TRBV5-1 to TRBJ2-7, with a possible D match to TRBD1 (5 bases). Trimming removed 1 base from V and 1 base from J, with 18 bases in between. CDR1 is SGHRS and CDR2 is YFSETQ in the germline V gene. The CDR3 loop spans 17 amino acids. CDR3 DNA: TGCGCCAGCAGCTTGTATGACAGTGGGGCAGCTTCCTACGAGCAGTACTTC. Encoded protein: CASSLYDSGAASYEQYF.

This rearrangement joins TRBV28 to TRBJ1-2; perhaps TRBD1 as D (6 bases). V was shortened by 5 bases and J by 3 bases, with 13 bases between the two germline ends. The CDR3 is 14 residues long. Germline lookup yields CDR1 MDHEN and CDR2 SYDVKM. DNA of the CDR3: TGTGCCAGCAGTGACTCATGGACAGACTATGGCTACACCTTC. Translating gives CASSDSWTDYGYTF.